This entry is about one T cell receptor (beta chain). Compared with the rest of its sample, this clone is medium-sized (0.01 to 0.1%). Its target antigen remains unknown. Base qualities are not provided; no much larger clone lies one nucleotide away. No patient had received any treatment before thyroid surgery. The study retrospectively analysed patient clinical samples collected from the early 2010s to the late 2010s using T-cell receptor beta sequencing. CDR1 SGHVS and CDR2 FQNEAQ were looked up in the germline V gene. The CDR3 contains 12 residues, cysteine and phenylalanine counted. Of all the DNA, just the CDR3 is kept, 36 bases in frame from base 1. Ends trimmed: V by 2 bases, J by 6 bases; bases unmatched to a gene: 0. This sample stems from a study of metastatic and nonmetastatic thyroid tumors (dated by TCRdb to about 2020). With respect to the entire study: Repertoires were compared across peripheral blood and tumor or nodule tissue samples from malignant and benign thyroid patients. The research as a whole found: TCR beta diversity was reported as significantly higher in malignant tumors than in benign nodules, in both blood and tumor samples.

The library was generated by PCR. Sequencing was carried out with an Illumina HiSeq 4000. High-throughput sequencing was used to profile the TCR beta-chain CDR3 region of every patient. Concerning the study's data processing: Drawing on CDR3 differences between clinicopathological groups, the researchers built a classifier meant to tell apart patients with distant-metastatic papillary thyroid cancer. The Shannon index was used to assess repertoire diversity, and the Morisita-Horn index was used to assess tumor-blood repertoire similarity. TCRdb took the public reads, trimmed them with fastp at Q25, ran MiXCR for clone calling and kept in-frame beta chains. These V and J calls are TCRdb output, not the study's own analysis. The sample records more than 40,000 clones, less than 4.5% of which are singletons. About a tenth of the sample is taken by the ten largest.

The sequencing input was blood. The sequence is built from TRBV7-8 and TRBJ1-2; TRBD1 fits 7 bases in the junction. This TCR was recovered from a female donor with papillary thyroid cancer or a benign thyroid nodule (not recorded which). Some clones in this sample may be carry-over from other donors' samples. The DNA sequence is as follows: TGTGCCAGCAGCTTAACAGGGGATGGCTACACCTTC. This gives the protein CASSLTGDGYTF.